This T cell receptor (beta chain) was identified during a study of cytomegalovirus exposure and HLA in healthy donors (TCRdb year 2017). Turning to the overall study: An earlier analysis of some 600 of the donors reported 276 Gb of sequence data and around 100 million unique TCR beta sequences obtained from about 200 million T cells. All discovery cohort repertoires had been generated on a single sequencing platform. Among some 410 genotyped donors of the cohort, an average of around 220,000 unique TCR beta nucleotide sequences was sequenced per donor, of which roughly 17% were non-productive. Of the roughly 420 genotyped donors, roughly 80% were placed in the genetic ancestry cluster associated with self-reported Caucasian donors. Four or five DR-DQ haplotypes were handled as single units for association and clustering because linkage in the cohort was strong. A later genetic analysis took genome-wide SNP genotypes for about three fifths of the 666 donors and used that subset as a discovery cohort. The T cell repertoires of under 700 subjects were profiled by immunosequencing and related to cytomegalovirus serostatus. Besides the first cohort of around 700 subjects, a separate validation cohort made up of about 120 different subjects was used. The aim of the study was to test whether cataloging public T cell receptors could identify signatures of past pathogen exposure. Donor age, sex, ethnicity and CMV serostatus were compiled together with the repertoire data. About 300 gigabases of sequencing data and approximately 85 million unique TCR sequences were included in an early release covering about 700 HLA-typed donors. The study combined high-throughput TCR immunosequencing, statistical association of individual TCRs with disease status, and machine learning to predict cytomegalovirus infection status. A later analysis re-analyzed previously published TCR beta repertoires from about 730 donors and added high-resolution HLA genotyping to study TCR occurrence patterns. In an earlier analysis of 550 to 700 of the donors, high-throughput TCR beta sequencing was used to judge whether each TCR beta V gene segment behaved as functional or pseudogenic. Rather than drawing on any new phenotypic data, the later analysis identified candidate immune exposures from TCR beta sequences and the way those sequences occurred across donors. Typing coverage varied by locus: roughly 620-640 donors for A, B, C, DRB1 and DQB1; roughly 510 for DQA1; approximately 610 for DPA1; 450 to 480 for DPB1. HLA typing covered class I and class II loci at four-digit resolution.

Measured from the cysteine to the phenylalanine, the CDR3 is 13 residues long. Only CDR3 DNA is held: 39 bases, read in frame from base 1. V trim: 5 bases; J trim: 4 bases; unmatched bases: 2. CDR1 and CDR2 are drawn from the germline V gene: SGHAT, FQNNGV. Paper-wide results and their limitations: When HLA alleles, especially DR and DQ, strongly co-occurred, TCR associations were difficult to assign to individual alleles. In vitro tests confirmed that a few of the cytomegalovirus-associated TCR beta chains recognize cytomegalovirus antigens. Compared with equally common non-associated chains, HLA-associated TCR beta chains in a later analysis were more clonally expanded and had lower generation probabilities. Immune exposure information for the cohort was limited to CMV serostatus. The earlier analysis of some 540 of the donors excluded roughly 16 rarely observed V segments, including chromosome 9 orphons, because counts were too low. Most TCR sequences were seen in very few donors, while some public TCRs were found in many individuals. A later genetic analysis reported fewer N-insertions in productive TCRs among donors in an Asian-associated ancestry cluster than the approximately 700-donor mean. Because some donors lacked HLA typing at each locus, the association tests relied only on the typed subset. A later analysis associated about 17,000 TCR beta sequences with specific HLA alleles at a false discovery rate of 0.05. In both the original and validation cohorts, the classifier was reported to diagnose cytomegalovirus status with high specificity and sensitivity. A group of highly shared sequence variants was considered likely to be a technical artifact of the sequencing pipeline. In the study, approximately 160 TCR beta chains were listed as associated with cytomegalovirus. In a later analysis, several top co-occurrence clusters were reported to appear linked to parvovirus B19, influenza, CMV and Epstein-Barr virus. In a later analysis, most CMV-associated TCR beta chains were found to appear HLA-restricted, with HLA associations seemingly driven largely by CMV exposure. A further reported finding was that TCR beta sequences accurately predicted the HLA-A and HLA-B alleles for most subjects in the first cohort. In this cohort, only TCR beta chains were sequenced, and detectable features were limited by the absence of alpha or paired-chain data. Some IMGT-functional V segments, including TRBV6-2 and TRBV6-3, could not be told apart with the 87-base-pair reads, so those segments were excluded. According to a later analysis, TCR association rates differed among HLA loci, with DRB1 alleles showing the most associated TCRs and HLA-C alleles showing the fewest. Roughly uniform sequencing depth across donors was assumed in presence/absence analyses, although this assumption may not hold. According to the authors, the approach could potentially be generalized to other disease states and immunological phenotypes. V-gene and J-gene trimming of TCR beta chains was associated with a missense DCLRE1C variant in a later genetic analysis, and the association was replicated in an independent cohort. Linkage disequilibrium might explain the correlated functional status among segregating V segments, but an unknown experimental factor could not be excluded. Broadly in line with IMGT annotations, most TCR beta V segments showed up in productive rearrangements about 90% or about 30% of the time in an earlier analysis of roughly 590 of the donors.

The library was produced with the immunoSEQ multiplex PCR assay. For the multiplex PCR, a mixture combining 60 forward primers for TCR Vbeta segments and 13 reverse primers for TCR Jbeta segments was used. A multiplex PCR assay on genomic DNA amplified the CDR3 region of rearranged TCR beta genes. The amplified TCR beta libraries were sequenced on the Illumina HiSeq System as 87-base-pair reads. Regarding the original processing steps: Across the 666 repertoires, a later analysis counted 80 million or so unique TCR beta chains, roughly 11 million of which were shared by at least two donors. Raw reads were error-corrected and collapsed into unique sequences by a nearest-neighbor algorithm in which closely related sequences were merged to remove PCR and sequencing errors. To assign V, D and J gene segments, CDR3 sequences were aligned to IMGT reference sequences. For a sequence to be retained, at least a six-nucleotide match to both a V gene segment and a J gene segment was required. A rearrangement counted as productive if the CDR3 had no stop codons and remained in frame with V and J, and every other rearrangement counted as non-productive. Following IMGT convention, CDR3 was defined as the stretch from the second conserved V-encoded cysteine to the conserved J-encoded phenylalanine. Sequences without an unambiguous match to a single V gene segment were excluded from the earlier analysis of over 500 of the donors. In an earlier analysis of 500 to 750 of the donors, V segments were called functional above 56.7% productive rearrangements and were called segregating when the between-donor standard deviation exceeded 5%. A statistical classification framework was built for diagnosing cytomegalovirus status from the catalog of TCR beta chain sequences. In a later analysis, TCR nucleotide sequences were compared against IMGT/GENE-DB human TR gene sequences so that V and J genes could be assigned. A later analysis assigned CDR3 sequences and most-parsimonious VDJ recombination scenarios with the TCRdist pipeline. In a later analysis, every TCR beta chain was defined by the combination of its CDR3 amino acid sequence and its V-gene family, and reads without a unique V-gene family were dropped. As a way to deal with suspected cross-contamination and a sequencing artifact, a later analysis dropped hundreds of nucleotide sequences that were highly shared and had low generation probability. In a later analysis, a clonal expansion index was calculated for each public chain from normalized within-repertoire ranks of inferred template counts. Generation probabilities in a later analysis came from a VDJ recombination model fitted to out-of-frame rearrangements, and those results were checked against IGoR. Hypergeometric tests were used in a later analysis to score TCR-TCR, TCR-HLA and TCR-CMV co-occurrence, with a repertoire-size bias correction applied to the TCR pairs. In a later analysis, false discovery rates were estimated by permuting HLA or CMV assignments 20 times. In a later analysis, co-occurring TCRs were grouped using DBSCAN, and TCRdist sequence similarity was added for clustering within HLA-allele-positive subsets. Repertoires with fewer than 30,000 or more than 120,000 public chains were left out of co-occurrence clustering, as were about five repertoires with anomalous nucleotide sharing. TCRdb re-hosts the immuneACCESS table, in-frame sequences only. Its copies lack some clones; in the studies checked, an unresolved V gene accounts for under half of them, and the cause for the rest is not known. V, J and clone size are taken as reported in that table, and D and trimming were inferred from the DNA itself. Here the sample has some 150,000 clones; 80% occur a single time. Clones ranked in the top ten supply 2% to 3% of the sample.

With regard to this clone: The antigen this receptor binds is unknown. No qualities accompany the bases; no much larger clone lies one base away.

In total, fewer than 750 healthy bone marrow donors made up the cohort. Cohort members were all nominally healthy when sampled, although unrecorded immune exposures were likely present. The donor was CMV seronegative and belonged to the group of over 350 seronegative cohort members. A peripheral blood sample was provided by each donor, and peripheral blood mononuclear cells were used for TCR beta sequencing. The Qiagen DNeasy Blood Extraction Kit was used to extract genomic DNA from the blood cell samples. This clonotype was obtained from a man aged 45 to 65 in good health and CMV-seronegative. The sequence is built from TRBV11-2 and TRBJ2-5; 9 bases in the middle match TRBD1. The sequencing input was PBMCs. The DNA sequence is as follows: TGTGCCAGCAGCCGGGGACAGGGAGAGACCCAGTACTTC. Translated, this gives CASSRGQGETQYF. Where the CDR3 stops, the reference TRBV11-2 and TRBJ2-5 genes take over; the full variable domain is EAGVAQSPRYKIIEKRQSVAFWCNPISGHATLYWYQQILGQGPKLLIQFQNNGVVDDSQLPKDRFSAERLKGVDSTLKIQPAKLEDSAVYLCASSRGQGETQYFGPGTRLLVL.